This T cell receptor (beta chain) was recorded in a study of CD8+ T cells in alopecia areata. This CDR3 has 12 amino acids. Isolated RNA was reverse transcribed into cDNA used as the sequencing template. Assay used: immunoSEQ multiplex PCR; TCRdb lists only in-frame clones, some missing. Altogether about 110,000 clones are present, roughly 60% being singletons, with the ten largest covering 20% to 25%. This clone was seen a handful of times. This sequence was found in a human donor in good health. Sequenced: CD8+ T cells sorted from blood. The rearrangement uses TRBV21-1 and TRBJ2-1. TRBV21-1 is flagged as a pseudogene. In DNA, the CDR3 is TGTGCCAGCAGCAATAGTTGGGGGGCTGGGTTCTTC. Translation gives CASSNSWGAGFF.